A single sample is the source of the 8 T cell receptor beta chains below, sequenced in a study of spatial heterogeneity in lung cancer. TCRdb reprocessed the 5' RACE reads via MiXCR and lists one record per CDR3 protein. The sample has roughly 11,000 distinct CDR3 sequences, 3% to 4% seen once. Described time point: sample taken at primary tumor resection. Material for sequencing was whole RNA from tumor, nontumor lung or frozen PBMC, left unsorted. The sample was PBMCs, taken at surgery. These receptors were taken from a female donor with early-stage non-small cell lung cancer.

With respect to this clonotype: Found in a library prepared for alpha chains, this beta chain is an off-target read, and its abundance has little meaning. The J gene is TRBJ2-5, the V gene TRBV11-2, with D uncertain. Per the germline V gene, CDR1 is SGHAT and CDR2 is FQNNGV. V was shortened by 3 bases and J by 4 bases, with 9 bases between the two germline ends. This CDR3 contains 13 residues. CDR3 amino acids: CASSFLRTETQYF. CDR3 nucleotides: TGTGCCAGCAGCTTTCTAAGAACAGAGACCCAGTACTTC. Together with reference TRBV11-2 and TRBJ2-5, the CDR3 gives the full variable domain: EAGVAQSPRYKIIEKRQSVAFWCNPISGHATLYWYQQILGQGPKLLIQFQNNGVVDDSQLPKDRFSAERLKGVDSTLKIQPAKLEDSAVYLCASSFLRTETQYFGPGTRLLVL.

This clonotype has ten or more counts. The library was prepared for alpha chains; this beta chain is a stray read, so its frequency means little. The V call is TRBV7-2, the J call TRBJ2-1, with D unresolved. The CDR3 loop spans 13 amino acids. CDR1 and CDR2 (germline): SGHTA, FQGNSA. V shed 5 bases and J shed 9 bases, with 14 bases lying between them. CDR3 bases: TGTGCCAGCAGCAGATCGATGAGTGGTGAGCAGTTCTTC. Amino acid sequence: CASSRSMSGEQFF. The whole variable domain, remainder taken from reference TRBV7-2 and TRBJ2-1, is GAGVSQSPSNKVTEKGKDVELRCDPISGHTALYWYRQSLGQGLEFLIYFQGNSAPDKSGLPSDRFSAERTGGSVSTLTIQRTQQEDSAVYLCASSRSMSGEQFFGPGTRLTVL.

This clonotype was counted many times. For a library built for alpha chains, this beta chain is a stray read; little rests on its size. The rearrangement uses TRBV10-3 and TRBJ2-7; 8 bases are a match to TRBD1. The germline CDR1 and CDR2 sequences are ENHRY and SYGVKD. This CDR3 has 14 residues. V lost 4 bases, J lost 4 bases, and 6 bases stayed unmatched. CDR3 in DNA: TGTGCCATCAGTGCGGACAGGGTGGGGTACGAGCAGTACTTC. This codes for CAISADRVGYEQYF.

This clonotype was counted many times. The library was designed around alpha chains, so this beta chain is a stray read whose abundance carries little weight. The V gene is TRBV6-5, the J gene TRBJ1-4, with 10 bases matching TRBD1. Germline V CDR1 and CDR2: MNHEY, SVGAGI. The junction had 4 bases not matched to a gene; V was cut back by 4 bases and J by 8 bases. The length of the CDR3 is 14 residues. CDR3 nucleotide sequence: TGTGCCAGCAGTTCGGGACAGGGGTTGGAAAAACTGTTTTTT. Protein sequence: CASSSGQGLEKLFF.

This clonotype was seen repeatedly, ten times or more. Since the library was made to target alpha chains, this beta chain is a stray read and its abundance is not meaningful. This chain connects TRBV28 to TRBJ1-1; the D gene is possibly TRBD1 (6 bases). The CDR3 runs 14 residues. Trimming pared 5 bases from V and 3 bases from J, leaving 13 bases between. Germline lookup yields CDR1 MDHEN and CDR2 SYDVKM. The CDR3 DNA reads as TGTGCCAGCAGTATCACGGACAGAGACACTGAAGCTTTCTTT. It codes for CASSITDRDTEAFF.

This clonotype was detected many times. This beta chain is an unintended read in a library built for alpha chains; its size means little. CDR3 coding DNA: TGCAGTGCAGGGACCGGGACAGGAGACTATGGCTACACCTTC. This translates into CSAGTGTGDYGYTF. The chain is built from TRBV20-1 and TRBJ1-2, with 8 bases aligning to TRBD1. Trimming removed 6 bases from V and 3 bases from J; junction bases left unmatched: 9. CDR1 DFQATT and CDR2 SNEGSKA come from the germline V gene (reference sequence). There are 14 residues in the CDR3.

This clonotype was seen repeatedly, ten times or more. The library was built for alpha chains, so this beta chain is an off-target read and its size means little. The chain joins TRBV12-3 or TRBV12-4 to TRBJ1-5; D may be TRBD1 (5 bases). V shed 4 bases and J shed 2 bases, with 9 bases lying between them. This CDR3 has 14 amino acids. As DNA, the CDR3 is TGTGCCAGCAGTTGGCGGGGGGGCAATCAGCCCCAGCATTTT. Protein sequence: CASSWRGGNQPQHF.

Many counts were recorded for this clonotype. Since the library was made to target alpha chains, this beta chain is a stray read and its abundance is not meaningful. The V gene is TRBV4-3, the J gene TRBJ2-1; 10 bases agree with TRBD2. Germline CDR1 reads LGHNA; CDR2 reads YSLEER. CDR3 length: 18 amino acids. J lost 9 bases, V lost 1 base, and 15 bases had no gene match. In DNA, the CDR3 is TGCGCCAGCAGCCAAGGGATTAGCGGGGGGCTTCTCCTCACTGAGCAGTTCTTC. This encodes CASSQGISGGLLLTEQFF.